This TCR beta chain comes out of a study of blood T cell repertoires in COVID-19. Study at large: Both acute and convalescent COVID-19 samples were obtained from the United States, Italy and Spain. T cells, B-cell-depleted T cells, or PBMCs provided the cDNA or gDNA that served as material.

The CDR3 spans 14 residues. Between the trimmed V and J ends, which lost 0 bases and 7 bases, there was a span of 9 bases. Germline V gene data show CDR1 as LGHNA and CDR2 as YNFKEQ. In the study's own analysis: It was from reference gene primer amplification that nucleated cell counts were estimated. Sequencing was performed with immunoSEQ multiplex PCR; in TCRdb, only in-frame clones are kept and a portion is missing. The V and J calls and clone size are taken from that table; D and trimming were inferred from the DNA. The sample holds about 220,000 clones, approximately 83% seen once. The TCR was taken from an older woman with acute or convalescent COVID-19. Source material: peripheral blood. This chain uses TRBV4-2 with TRBJ1-4; possibly TRBD1 for D (5 bases). CDR3: CASSQDREVEKLFF. CDR3 DNA: TGTGCCAGCAGCCAAGACAGGGAAGTTGAAAAACTGTTTTTT.